A selection of T cell receptor beta chains follows, all from one sample in a study of shared clonotypes between healthy human individuals. Profiled with immunoSEQ multiplex PCR; TCRdb holds only in-frame clones, not every one. The table lists over a million clones, under 80% of them singletons, with roughly 1.4% in the top ten. Sample: memory CD4+ T cells sorted from blood. Receptors originate from a man between 18 and 35 years old in good health. Each CDR3 is given with its conserved first and last residue. D genes are given only for firm matches. For some rows the clone size is stated as once, few or many, or as a class when expanded; others skip it.

clone_size j_call v_call d_call cdr3_nt cdr3_aa
- TRBJ1-5 TRBV15 - TGTGCCACCAGCAGGAATAGCAATCAGCCCCAGCATTTT CATSRNSNQPQHF
- TRBJ2-2 TRBV5-1 TRBD2 TGCGCCAGCAGGCTAGCGGGGGGAGTCACCGGGGAGCTGTTTTTT CASRLAGGVTGELFF
- TRBJ1-4 TRBV4-1 TRBD1 TGCGCCAGCAGCCAGGGACAGGGGACAGATGAAAAACTGTTTTTT CASSQGQGTDEKLFF
- TRBJ2-2 TRBV27 - TGTGCCAGCAGTGATCGACAGCGACGGGGCACCGGGGAGCTGTTTTTT CASSDRQRRGTGELFF
- TRBJ2-6 TRBV5-1 - TGCGCCAGCAGCTTGCAACCAGCACAATCCCTCGGGGCCAACGTCCTGACTTTC CASSLQPAQSLGANVLTF
- TRBJ2-2 TRBV5-6 TRBD1 TGTGCCAGCAGCGCGACGGGACAGGCGATCGGGGAGCTGTTTTTT CASSATGQAIGELFF
- TRBJ2-7 TRBV5-1 TRBD1 TGCGCCAGCAGCAGTGGGGACAGTTCTTTCGAGCAGTACTTC CASSSGDSSFEQYF
- TRBJ2-7 TRBV7-6 - TGTGCCAGCAGCCCGCGGACGTACGGAAGCTCCTACGAGCAGTACTTC CASSPRTYGSSYEQYF
- TRBJ2-3 TRBV9 TRBD2 TGTGCCAGCAGCGTAGGGGCAGGCGGGAGGGCAGATACGCAGTATTTT CASSVGAGGRADTQYF
- TRBJ1-3 TRBV18 TRBD1 TGTGCCAGCTCACCCCCGGGACAGGGCGCTGGAAACACCATATATTTT CASSPPGQGAGNTIYF
- TRBJ1-2 TRBV6-4 TRBD1 TGTGCCAGCAGTGACGGGACAGGGGGAAGCTACACCTTC CASSDGTGGSYTF
- TRBJ2-1 TRBV5-1 - TGCGCCAGCAGCCGTCAAAGTAGCTCCTACAATGAGCAGTTCTTC CASSRQSSSYNEQFF
- TRBJ2-2 TRBV6-1 - TGTGCCAGCAGTCTCGGATCCACCGGGGAGCTGTTTTTT CASSLGSTGELFF
- TRBJ2-3 TRBV28 TRBD2 TGTGCCAGCAGTCGGACTAGCCCTGATACGCAGTATTTT CASSRTSPDTQYF
- TRBJ1-6 TRBV4-2 - TGTGCCAGCAGCCAAGTAGGTTCTCGCTCCTATAATTCACCCCTCCACTTT CASSQVGSRSYNSPLHF
- TRBJ2-7 TRBV6-1 TRBD2 TGTGCCAGCAGGGGGGGACTAGCGGACTCCTACGAGCAGTACTTC CASRGGLADSYEQYF
many TRBJ1-1 TRBV6-6 TRBD1 TGTGCCAGCAGTTACGGGACAGGTGTGACGAACACTGAAGCTTTCTTT CASSYGTGVTNTEAFF
- TRBJ2-3 TRBV29-1 TRBD2 TGCAGCGTCTTAGCGGGACTAGCGGTAAACACAGATACGCAGTATTTT CSVLAGLAVNTDTQYF
- TRBJ2-3 TRBV18 TRBD2 TGTGCCAGCTCACCACCGACCGGACTAGCGGGAGGAACGCAGTATTTT CASSPPTGLAGGTQYF
once TRBJ2-3 TRBV27 TRBD1 TGTGCCAGCAGTTTAGGGCAGGGGGTGGCAGATACGCAGTATTTT CASSLGQGVADTQYF
- TRBJ1-5 TRBV30 - TGTGCCTGGAGTGGGGGTTTACGTCAGCCCCAGCATTTT CAWSGGLRQPQHF
many TRBJ1-1 TRBV6-5 - TGTGCCAGCAGGAACGGAATGAACACTGAAGCTTTCTTT CASRNGMNTEAFF
- TRBJ2-2 TRBV10-1 TRBD2 TGCGCCAGCAGTGAGACGGGGGGGCCCGTCGGGGAGCTGTTTTTT CASSETGGPVGELFF
- TRBJ2-7 TRBV2 - TGTGCCAGCAGTGAACGCAGGGCCCACGAGCAGTACTTC CASSERRAHEQYF
few TRBJ1-1 TRBV27 - TGTGCCAGCAGTTTTTTACAGGGTGAAGCTTTCTTT CASSFLQGEAFF
- TRBJ1-1 TRBV10-2 TRBD1 TGCGCCAGCAAGCAGGGACAGAAGAACACTGAAGCTTTCTTT CASKQGQKNTEAFF
- TRBJ1-5 TRBV28 - TGTGCCAGCAGGACCCCGGGGCCCAATCAGCCCCAGCATTTT CASRTPGPNQPQHF
- TRBJ2-1 TRBV5-6 TRBD2 TGTGCCAGCAGCCCAAACCTAGCGGATTTCGCCAATGAGCAGTTCTTC CASSPNLADFANEQFF
- TRBJ2-1 TRBV10-3 TRBD1 TGTGCCATCAGGACTGGGACAGGGATAATCGATGAGCAGTTCTTC CAIRTGTGIIDEQFF
- TRBJ1-5 TRBV2 - TGTGCCAGCAGTGAGGGAAGGTATCGGGCCCAGCATTTT CASSEGRYRAQHF